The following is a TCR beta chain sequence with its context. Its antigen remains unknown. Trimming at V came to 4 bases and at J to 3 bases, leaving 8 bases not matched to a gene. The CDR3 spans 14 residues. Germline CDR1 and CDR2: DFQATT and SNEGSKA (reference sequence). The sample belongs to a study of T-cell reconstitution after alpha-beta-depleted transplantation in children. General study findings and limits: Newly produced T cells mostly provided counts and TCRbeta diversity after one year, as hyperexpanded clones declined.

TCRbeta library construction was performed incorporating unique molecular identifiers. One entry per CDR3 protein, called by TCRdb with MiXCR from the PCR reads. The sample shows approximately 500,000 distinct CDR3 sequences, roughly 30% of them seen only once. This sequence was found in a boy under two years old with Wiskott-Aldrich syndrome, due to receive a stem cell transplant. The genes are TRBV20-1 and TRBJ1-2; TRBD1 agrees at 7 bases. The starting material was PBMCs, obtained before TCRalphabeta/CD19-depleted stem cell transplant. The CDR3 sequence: CSATETGRYYGYTF. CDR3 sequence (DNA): TGCAGTGCTACGGAGACAGGGCGGTACTATGGCTACACCTTC.